This TCR beta chain emerged from a study of T cell changes during pregnancy in multiple sclerosis. Here immunoSEQ multiplex PCR was the method, and the copy in TCRdb shows in-frame clones only, minus some. The table has around 25,000 clones, about 88% seen once. The V gene end was trimmed by 1 base and the J gene end by 5 bases; junction bases not matched to a gene: 13. CDR3 length: 18 amino acids. Per germline, CDR1 MNHNS and CDR2 SASEGT. The clonotype originates from a female donor with multiple sclerosis, enrolled in a pregnancy study. The sequencing used CD8+ T cells from peripheral blood mononuclear cells, collected in the second trimester of pregnancy. This chain uses TRBV6-1 with TRBJ2-1, with TRBD1 identical over 8 bases. The CDR3 nucleotides are TGTGCCAGCAGTGAAGGGGGCTCAGGGGGCCCCCTTGACAATGAGCAGTTCTTC. Its translation: CASSEGGSGGPLDNEQFF.